The 22 T cell receptor beta chains presented below share a single source sample, sequenced in a study of blood T cell repertoires in COVID-19. Clones were sequenced by immunoSEQ multiplex PCR, and TCRdb holds only the in-frame ones, with some missing. The sample contains 250,000 to 300,000 clones, approximately 85% of which appear only once. Sequencing was performed on PBMCs or T cells enriched from blood (not recorded which). The receptor set was obtained from a woman in her forties or fifties who had been exposed to COVID-19.

This clone was recorded only once. The DNA of the CDR3 is TGTGCCTCTTTTCAGGGGCTCTATGGCTACACCTTC. The encoded protein is CASFQGLYGYTF. This chain links TRBV30 with TRBJ1-2; D is possibly TRBD1 (6 bases). Trimming removed 7 bases at V and 4 bases at J, with 13 bases between. Germline V CDR1 and CDR2: GTSNPN, SVGIG (reference sequence). This CDR3 comprises 12 residues.

In its sample, this clone was seen once. V and J are TRBV3-1 (or the pseudogene TRBV3-2) and TRBJ1-6, with 9 bases fitting TRBD1. The germline gives CDR1 LGHDT, CDR2 YNNKEL (reference sequence). V trimming: 5 bases; J trimming: 7 bases; junction bases outside the gene matches: 6. The CDR3 contains 15 residues. CDR3 nucleotide sequence: TGTGCCAGCAGCGGAGCGACAGGGGGGAATTCACCCCTCCACTTT. Protein sequence: CASSGATGGNSPLHF.

This chain links TRBV19 with TRBJ1-2, with D maybe TRBD1 (5 bases). The length of the CDR3 is 15 residues. Germline V gene sequence: CDR1 LNHDA, CDR2 SQIVND (reference sequence). Deletions cut 10 bases from V and 8 bases from J, with 26 bases between. The CDR3 sequence: CAINRGIGRFRGYTF. DNA of the CDR3: TGTGCCATTAACCGGGGGATAGGGCGCTTTCGGGGCTACACCTTC.

The rearrangement links TRBV6-5 to TRBJ1-1; unclear D gene. The CDR3 is 13 amino acids. CDR1 MNHEY and CDR2 SVGAGI come from the germline V gene. The V gene lost 6 bases and the J gene lost 6 bases, with 14 bases spanning the gap. The CDR3 loop is CASRAREASEAFF. Written as DNA, the CDR3 is TGTGCCAGCAGAGCGAGGGAGGCTTCTGAAGCTTTCTTT.

This clone was recorded once. V gene TRBV5-1 combines with J gene TRBJ1-2; D is unclear. Germline V lookup: CDR1 SGHRS, CDR2 YFSETQ. Trimming left V 0 bases short and J 3 bases short, with 6 bases between. The length of the CDR3 is 13 residues. This CDR3 is CASSLGSDYGYTF. CDR3 nucleotides: TGCGCCAGCAGCTTGGGCTCAGACTATGGCTACACCTTC.

The V gene is TRBV20-1, the J gene TRBJ2-7; D gene ambiguous. The CDR3 extends over 11 amino acids. The germline gives CDR1 DFQATT, CDR2 SNEGSKA (reference sequence). Trimming left V 6 bases short and J 3 bases short, with 9 bases between. As DNA, the CDR3 is TGCAGTGCCCACCGCGACTACGAGCAGTACTTC. Its translation: CSAHRDYEQYF.

This clone was seen once. The V and J genes are TRBV18 and TRBJ1-4; D gene uncertain. This CDR3 region has 15 residues. The germline V and J ends were trimmed by 2 bases and 8 bases, with 15 bases remaining between them. The germline gives CDR1 KGHSH, CDR2 LQKENI. The CDR3 sequence: CASSPGSGFGEKLFF. CDR3 DNA: TGTGCCAGCTCACCAGGATCGGGGTTCGGGGAAAAACTGTTTTTT.

The chain links TRBV13 to TRBJ1-6; possible D gene TRBD1, 5 bases. V dropped 6 bases and J dropped 7 bases, with 16 bases sitting between them. The CDR3 length is 15 residues. Germline CDR1 PRHDT, CDR2 FYEKMQ (reference sequence). CDR3 in DNA: TGTGCCAGCAGAAATCAGGGCTTTACAAATTCACCCCTCCACTTT. It translates to CASRNQGFTNSPLHF.

The chain recombines TRBV5-6 with TRBJ1-5, with D perhaps TRBD1 (5 bases). The CDR3 runs to 14 residues. Germline V gives CDR1 SGHDT, CDR2 YYEEEE. Trimming took off 6 bases at V and 0 bases at J, with 10 bases between the two ends. The CDR3 nucleotides are TGTGCCAGCACCCAGGGTTATAGCAATCAGCCCCAGCATTTT. Translated: CASTQGYSNQPQHF.

V and J are TRBV6-5 and TRBJ1-5; D remains ambiguous. Germline lookup yields CDR1 MNHEY and CDR2 SVGAGI. With 2 bases removed from V and 2 bases from J, the gap between germline ends came to 10 bases. The CDR3 consists of 15 residues. The CDR3 nucleotides read TGTGCCAGCAGTTACGGAGGGTTTGGCAATCAGCCCCAGCATTTT. Its protein product is CASSYGGFGNQPQHF.

The CDR3 reads CASSTTDSPAQPQHF. In DNA, the CDR3 is TGTGCCAGCAGTACGACGGACAGTCCCGCTCAGCCCCAGCATTTT. The rearrangement links TRBV28 to TRBJ1-5, with D possibly matching TRBD1 (6 bases). Germline lookup yields CDR1 MDHEN and CDR2 SYDVKM. This CDR3 contains 15 residues. Trimming left V 5 bases short and J 6 bases short, with 17 bases between. Full variable domain (missing parts from reference TRBV28 and TRBJ1-5): DVKVTQSSRYLVKRTGEKVFLECVQDMDHENMFWYRQDPGLGLRLIYFSYDVKMKEKGDIPEGYSVSREKKERFSLILESASTNQTSMYLCASSTTDSPAQPQHFGDGTRLSIL.

This rearrangement joins TRBV2 to TRBJ2-7; D is perhaps TRBD2 (6 bases). Per the germline V gene, CDR1 is SNHLY and CDR2 is FYNNEI. Trimming cost V 7 bases and J 1 base, with 14 bases left between them. The CDR3 length is 14 residues. The CDR3 DNA reads as TGTGCCAGCAAAGAAGGGACTCCTTCCTACGAGCAGTACTTC. Translation gives CASKEGTPSYEQYF.

This clone occurred once. J is TRBJ1-1 and V is TRBV5-1, with 9 bases lining up with TRBD1. This CDR3 contains 14 residues. Trimming took 4 bases from V and 3 from J; bases not matched to a gene: 4. The germline CDR1 and CDR2 sequences are SGHRS and YFSETQ. The DNA for the CDR3 is TGCGCCAGCAGCCGTACAGGGGGCTACACTGAAGCTTTCTTT. This sequence encodes CASSRTGGYTEAFF.

The CDR3 nucleotides are TGTGCCAGCAGCATCCGACGGGGAGGCAATGAGCAGTTCTTC. Translating it yields CASSIRRGGNEQFF. The chain couples TRBV11-2 to TRBJ2-1; tentatively, D is TRBD2 (6 bases). The germline V gene encodes CDR1 SGHAT and CDR2 FQNNGV. V dropped 5 bases and J dropped 6 bases, with 14 bases sitting between them. This CDR3 is 14 amino acids long.

This chain connects TRBV25-1 to TRBJ2-7; 14 positions agree with TRBD2. With V trimmed by 3 bases and J by 1 base, 8 bases remained unmatched. CDR3 length: 18 residues. Germline-derived CDR1 and CDR2 are MGHDK and SYGVNS. This chain's CDR3 is CASSDPGTSGGQSYEQYF. CDR3 nucleotide sequence: TGTGCCAGCAGTGACCCTGGGACTAGCGGGGGTCAATCCTACGAGCAGTACTTC.

The chain couples TRBV2 to TRBJ1-3; D is undetermined. Germline loops: CDR1 SNHLY, CDR2 FYNNEI. The CDR3 covers 13 residues. V shed 4 bases and J shed 4 bases, with 8 bases lying between them. This CDR3 reads CASSVAVGNTIYF. In nucleotides, the CDR3 is TGTGCCAGCAGTGTGGCGGTCGGAAACACCATATATTTT.

This clone has at least ten counts. This sequence joins TRBV5-1 and TRBJ2-7, with 9 bases matching TRBD1. The CDR3 totals 14 residues. Trimming cost V 5 bases and J 3 bases; bases outside gene matches: 6. From germline, CDR1 is SGHRS and CDR2 YFSETQ. DNA for the CDR3: TGCGCCAGCAGGAGGACAGGGGAAATCTACGAGCAGTACTTC. This translates into CASRRTGEIYEQYF. Variable domain in full (rest from reference TRBV5-1 and TRBJ2-7): KAGVTQTPRYLIKTRGQQVTLSCSPISGHRSVSWYQQTPGQGLQFLFEYFSETQRNKGNFPGRFSGRQFSNSRSEMNVSTLELGDSALYLCASRRTGEIYEQYFGPGTRLTVT.

The chain is built from TRBV5-1 and TRBJ2-2, with D perhaps TRBD1 (6 bases). V lost 7 bases to trimming and J lost 6 bases, with 13 bases between them. CDR3 length: 13 amino acids. Per the germline V gene, CDR1 is SGHRS and CDR2 is YFSETQ. The DNA for the CDR3 is TGCGCCAGCGGCCGACAGGCCCCCGGGGAGCTGTTTTTT. This translates into CASGRQAPGELFF. The whole variable domain, filled in from reference TRBV5-1 and TRBJ2-2, reads KAGVTQTPRYLIKTRGQQVTLSCSPISGHRSVSWYQQTPGQGLQFLFEYFSETQRNKGNFPGRFSGRQFSNSRSEMNVSTLELGDSALYLCASGRQAPGELFFGEGSRLTVL.

The chain carries TRBV29-1 and TRBJ2-7; TRBD1 agrees at 8 bases. From germline, CDR1 is SQVTM and CDR2 ANQGSEA. V was pared by 6 bases and J by 2 bases, with 6 bases of the junction left unmatched. CDR3 length: 13 amino acids. The CDR3 nucleotides are TGCAGCGTCAACCGACAGGGGACCTACGAGCAGTACTTC. Protein: CSVNRQGTYEQYF.

The gene calls are TRBV29-1 and TRBJ2-7, with 8 nucleotides matching TRBD1. The CDR3 length is 15 residues. CDR1 and CDR2 (germline): SQVTM, ANQGSEA. The V gene end was trimmed by 4 bases and the J gene end by 2 bases; junction bases not matched to a gene: 10. Here the CDR3 DNA reads TGCAGCGTTGTATCTGGGACAGGTTTCCCCTACGAGCAGTACTTC. Translating it yields CSVVSGTGFPYEQYF.

V usage is TRBV13 and J usage is TRBJ2-1; 10 nucleotides align to TRBD1. The CDR3 length is 19 residues. CDR1 and CDR2 (germline): PRHDT, FYEKMQ (reference sequence). The J segment lost 0 bases and the V segment lost 4 bases, leaving 12 bases of the junction unmatched. CDR3 sequence (DNA): TGTGCCAGCAGCTCAAGGACAGGGGGGACAGCACTCTCCTACAATGAGCAGTTCTTC. Translating gives CASSSRTGGTALSYNEQFF.

This clone was seen a single time. The genes are TRBV24-1 and TRBJ2-3; the match to TRBD2 covers 9 bases. Germline trimming cut 0 bases from V and 1 base from J; bases unmatched to any gene: 1. The germline gives CDR1 KGHDR, CDR2 SFDVKD. The CDR3 is 16 residues long. CDR3 amino acids: CATSDLASGGTDTQYF. CDR3 bases: TGTGCCACCAGTGATTTGGCTAGCGGGGGCACAGATACGCAGTATTTT.